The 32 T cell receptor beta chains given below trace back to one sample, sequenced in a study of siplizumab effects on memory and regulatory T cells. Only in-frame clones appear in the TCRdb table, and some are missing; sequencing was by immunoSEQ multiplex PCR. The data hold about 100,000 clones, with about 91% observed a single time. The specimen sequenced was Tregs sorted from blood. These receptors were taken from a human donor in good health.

The CDR3 DNA follows: TGTGCCAGCAGGACACTAGCGGGAGTTTCGTATGAGCAGTTCTTC. Encoded protein: CASRTLAGVSYEQFF. V gene TRBV2 combines with J gene TRBJ2-1, with 11 bases lining up with TRBD2. CDR1 is SNHLY, CDR2 FYNNEI, per germline. Unmatched junction bases numbered 9, after V lost 6 bases and J lost 8 bases. The CDR3 spans 15 residues. Based on the CDR3 plus reference TRBV2 and TRBJ2-1, the full variable domain is EPEVTQTPSHQVTQMGQEVILRCVPISNHLYFYWYRQILGQKVEFLVSFYNNEISEKSEIFDDQFSVERPDGSNFTLKIRSTKLEDSAMYFCASRTLAGVSYEQFFGPGTRLTVL.

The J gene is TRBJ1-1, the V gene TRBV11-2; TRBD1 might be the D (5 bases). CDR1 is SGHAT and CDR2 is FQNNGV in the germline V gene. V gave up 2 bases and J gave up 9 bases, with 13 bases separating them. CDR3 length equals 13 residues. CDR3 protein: CASSLREGVKAFF. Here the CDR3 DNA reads TGTGCCAGCAGCTTACGTGAAGGGGTAAAAGCTTTCTTT.

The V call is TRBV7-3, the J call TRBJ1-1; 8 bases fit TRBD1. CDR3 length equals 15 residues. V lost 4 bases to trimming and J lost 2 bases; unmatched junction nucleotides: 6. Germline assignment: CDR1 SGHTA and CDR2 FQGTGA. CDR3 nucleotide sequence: TGTGCCAGCAGCTCAACCGGGACAGGAAACACTGAAGCTTTCTTT. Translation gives CASSSTGTGNTEAFF.

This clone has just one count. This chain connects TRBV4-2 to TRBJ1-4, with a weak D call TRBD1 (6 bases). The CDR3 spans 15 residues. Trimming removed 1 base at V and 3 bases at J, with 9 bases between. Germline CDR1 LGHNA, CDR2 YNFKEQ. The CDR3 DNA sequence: TGTGCCAGCAGCCAAGCGGGGGGGCCTAATGAAAAACTGTTTTTT. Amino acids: CASSQAGGPNEKLFF.

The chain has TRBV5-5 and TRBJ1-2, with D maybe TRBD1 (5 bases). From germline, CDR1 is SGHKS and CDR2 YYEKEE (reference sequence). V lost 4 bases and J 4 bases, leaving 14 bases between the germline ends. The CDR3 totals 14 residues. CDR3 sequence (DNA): TGTGCCAGCAGCCCGCCGCAGGGACGCTATGGCTACACCTTC. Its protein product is CASSPPQGRYGYTF.

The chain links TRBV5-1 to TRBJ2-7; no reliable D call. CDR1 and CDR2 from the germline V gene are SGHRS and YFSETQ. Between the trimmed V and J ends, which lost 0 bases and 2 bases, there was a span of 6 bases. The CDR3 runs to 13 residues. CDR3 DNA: TGCGCCAGCAGCTTGGGAGGTCCCTACGAGCAGTACTTC. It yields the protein CASSLGGPYEQYF.

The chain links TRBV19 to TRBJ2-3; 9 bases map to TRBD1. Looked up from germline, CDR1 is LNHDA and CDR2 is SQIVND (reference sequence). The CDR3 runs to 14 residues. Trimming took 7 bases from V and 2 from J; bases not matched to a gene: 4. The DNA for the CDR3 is TGTGCCAGTAACGACAGGGGGTACACAGATACGCAGTATTTT. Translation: CASNDRGYTDTQYF.

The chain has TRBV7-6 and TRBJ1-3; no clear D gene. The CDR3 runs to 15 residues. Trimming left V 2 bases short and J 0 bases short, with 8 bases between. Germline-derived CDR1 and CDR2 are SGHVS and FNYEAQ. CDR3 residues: CASSLRTASGNTIYF. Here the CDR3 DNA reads TGTGCCAGCAGCTTAAGGACGGCCTCTGGAAACACCATATATTTT.

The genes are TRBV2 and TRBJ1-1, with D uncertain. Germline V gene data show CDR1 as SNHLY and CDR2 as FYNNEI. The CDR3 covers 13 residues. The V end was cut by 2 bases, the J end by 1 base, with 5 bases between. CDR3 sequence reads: CASSELWNTEAFF. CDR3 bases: TGTGCCAGCAGTGAACTCTGGAACACTGAAGCTTTCTTT.

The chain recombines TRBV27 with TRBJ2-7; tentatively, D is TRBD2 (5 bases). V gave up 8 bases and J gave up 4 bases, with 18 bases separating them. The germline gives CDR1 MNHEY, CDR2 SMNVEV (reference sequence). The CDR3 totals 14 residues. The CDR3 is CASGAGHNIYEQYF. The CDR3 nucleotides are TGTGCCAGCGGTGCGGGCCACAATATTTACGAGCAGTACTTC.

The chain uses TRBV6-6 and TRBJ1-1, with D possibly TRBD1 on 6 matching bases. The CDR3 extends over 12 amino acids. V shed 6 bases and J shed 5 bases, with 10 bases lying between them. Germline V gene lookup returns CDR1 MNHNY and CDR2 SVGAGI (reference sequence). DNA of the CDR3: TGTGCCAGCAGCCCGCAGGGGACTGAAGCTTTCTTT. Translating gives CASSPQGTEAFF.

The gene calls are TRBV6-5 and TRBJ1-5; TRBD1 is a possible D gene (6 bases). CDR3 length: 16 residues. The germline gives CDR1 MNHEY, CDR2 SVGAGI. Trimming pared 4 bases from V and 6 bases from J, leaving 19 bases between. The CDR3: CASSFIRDGRGQPQHF. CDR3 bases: TGTGCCAGCAGTTTCATTCGGGACGGCAGGGGTCAGCCCCAGCATTTT.

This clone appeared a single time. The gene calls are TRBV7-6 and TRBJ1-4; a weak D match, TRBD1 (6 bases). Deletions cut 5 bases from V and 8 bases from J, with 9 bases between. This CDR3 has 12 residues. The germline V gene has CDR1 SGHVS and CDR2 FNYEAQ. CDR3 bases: TGTGCCAGCAGCGCCAGGGGCGAAAAACTGTTTTTT. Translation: CASSARGEKLFF.

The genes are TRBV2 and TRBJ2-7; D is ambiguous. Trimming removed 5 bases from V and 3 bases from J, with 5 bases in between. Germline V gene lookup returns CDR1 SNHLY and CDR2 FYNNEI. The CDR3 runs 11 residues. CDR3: CASSQRYEQYF. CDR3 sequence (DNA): TGTGCCAGCAGTCAGCGCTACGAGCAGTACTTC.

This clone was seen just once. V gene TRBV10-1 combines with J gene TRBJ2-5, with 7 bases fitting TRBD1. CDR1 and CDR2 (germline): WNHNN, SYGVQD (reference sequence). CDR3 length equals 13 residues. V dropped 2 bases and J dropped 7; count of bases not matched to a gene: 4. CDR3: CASSETGVGTQYF. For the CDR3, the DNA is TGCGCCAGCAGTGAGACAGGGGTGGGGACCCAGTACTTC.

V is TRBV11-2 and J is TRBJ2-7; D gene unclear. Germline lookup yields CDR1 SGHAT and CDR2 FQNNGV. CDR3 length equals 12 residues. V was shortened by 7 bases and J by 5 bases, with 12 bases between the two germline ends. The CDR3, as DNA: TGTGCCAGCAACAAAGGCGTTCACGAGCAGTACTTC. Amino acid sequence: CASNKGVHEQYF.

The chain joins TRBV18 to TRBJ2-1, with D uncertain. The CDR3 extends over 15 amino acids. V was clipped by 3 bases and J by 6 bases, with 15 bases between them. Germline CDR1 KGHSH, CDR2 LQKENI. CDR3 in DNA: TGTGCCAGCTCACCTTCCGAGACACCTTTCAATGAGCAGTTCTTC. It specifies CASSPSETPFNEQFF. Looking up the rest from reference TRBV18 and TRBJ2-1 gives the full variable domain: NAGVMQNPRHLVRRRGQEARLRCSPMKGHSHVYWYRQLPEEGLKFMVYLQKENIIDESGMPKERFSAEFPKEGPSILRIQQVVRGDSAAYFCASSPSETPFNEQFFGPGTRLTVL.

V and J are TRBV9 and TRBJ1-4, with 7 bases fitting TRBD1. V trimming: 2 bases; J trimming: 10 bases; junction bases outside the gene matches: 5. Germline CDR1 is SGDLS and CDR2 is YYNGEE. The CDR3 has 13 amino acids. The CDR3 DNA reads TGTGCCAGCAGCGTGGGGACAGAACGAAAACTGTTTTTT. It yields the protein CASSVGTERKLFF.

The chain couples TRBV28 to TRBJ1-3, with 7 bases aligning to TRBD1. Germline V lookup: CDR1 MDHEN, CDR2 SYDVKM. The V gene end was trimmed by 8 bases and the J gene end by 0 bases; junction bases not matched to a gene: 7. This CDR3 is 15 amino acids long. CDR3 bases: TGTGCCAGCTCCCGGGCAGGGGGCTCTGGAAACACCATATATTTT. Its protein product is CASSRAGGSGNTIYF.

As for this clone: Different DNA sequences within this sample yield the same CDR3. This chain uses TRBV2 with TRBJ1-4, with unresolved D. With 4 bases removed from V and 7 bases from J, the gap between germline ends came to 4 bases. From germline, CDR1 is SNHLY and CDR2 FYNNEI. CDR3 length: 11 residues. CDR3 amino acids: CASSVREKLFF. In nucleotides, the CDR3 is TGTGCCAGCAGTGTACGTGAAAAACTGTTTTTT.

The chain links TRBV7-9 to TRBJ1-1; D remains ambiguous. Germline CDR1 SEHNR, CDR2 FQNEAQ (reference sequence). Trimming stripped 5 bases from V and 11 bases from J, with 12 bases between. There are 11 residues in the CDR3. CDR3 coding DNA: TGTGCCAGCAGCCTGAAATCGGAGGCTTTCTTT. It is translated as CASSLKSEAFF.

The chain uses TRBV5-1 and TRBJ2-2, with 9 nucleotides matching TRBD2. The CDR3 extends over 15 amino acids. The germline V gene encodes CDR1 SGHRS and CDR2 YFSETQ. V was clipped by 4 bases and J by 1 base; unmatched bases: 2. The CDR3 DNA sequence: TGCGCCAGCAGCATTAGCGGGAGGAACACCGGGGAGCTGTTTTTT. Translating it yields CASSISGRNTGELFF.

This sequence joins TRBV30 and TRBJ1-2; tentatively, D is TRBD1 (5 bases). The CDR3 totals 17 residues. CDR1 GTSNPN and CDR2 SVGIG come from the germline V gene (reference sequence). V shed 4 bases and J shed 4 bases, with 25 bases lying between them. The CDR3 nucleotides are TGTGCCTGGACTTCAAGGGGACCAAAGGGTTTCGGCTATGGCTACACCTTC. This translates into CAWTSRGPKGFGYGYTF.

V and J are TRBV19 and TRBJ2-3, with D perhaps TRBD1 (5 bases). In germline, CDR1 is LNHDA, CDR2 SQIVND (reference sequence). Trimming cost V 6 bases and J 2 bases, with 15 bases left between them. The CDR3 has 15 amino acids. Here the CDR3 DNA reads TGTGCCAGTAGCAAGGGGCTGGGGTACACAGATACGCAGTATTTT. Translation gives CASSKGLGYTDTQYF.

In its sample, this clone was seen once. CDR3 coding DNA: TGCGCCAGCAGTCCTAATGTGGGACTAAGCACAGATACGCAGTATTTT. Protein sequence: CASSPNVGLSTDTQYF. The V call is TRBV5-1, the J call TRBJ2-3, with 7 bases matching TRBD2. The CDR3 has 16 residues. Germline assignment: CDR1 SGHRS and CDR2 YFSETQ. The junction had 9 bases not matched to a gene; V was cut back by 5 bases and J by 0 bases. Drawing the rest from reference TRBV5-1 and TRBJ2-3, the complete variable domain is KAGVTQTPRYLIKTRGQQVTLSCSPISGHRSVSWYQQTPGQGLQFLFEYFSETQRNKGNFPGRFSGRQFSNSRSEMNVSTLELGDSALYLCASSPNVGLSTDTQYFGPGTRLTVL.

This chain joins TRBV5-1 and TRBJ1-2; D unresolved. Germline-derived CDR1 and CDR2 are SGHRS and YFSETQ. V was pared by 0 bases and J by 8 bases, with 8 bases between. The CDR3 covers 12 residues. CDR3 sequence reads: CASSLEKGGYTF. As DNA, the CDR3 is TGCGCCAGCAGCTTGGAAAAGGGAGGCTACACCTTC.

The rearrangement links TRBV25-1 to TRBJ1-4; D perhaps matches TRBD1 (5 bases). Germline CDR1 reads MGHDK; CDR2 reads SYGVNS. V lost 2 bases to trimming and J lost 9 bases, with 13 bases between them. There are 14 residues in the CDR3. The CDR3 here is CASSEPGWGKKLFF. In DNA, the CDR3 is TGTGCCAGCAGTGAACCCGGGTGGGGGAAAAAACTGTTTTTT.

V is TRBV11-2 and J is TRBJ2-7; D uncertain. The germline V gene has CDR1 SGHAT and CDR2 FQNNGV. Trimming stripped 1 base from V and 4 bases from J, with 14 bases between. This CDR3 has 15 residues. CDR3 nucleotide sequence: TGTGCCAGCAGCTTAGCCTCTGGCGGACGGTACGAGCAGTACTTC. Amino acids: CASSLASGGRYEQYF.

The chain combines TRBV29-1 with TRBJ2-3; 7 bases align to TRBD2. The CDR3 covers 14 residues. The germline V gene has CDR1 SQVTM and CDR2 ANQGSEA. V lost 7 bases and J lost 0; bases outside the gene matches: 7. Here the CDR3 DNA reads TGCAGCGCCAATAGCGGGTCTAGCACAGATACGCAGTATTTT. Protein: CSANSGSSTDTQYF.

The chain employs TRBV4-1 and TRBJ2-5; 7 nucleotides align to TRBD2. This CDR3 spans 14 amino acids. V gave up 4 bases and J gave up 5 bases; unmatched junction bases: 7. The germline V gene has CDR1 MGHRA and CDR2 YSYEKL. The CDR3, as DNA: TGCGCCAGCAGCCTCAAAGACGGGAGGGAGACCCAGTACTTC. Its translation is CASSLKDGRETQYF.

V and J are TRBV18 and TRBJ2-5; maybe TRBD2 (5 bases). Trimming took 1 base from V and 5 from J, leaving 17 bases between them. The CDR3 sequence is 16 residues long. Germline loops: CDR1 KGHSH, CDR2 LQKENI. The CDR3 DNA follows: TGTGCCAGCTCACCACTTGCCTCTCGGGGAGCCGAGACCCAGTACTTC. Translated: CASSPLASRGAETQYF.

CDR3 region: CASSRSSIGDTQYF. The DNA of the CDR3 is TGTGCCAGCAGCCGATCGAGCATTGGGGATACGCAGTATTTT. The V and J genes are TRBV7-8 and TRBJ2-3, with unresolved D. The V gene's germline CDR1 is SGHVS and CDR2 FQNEAQ. This CDR3 is built from 14 residues. V lost 5 bases, J lost 6 bases, and 15 bases lay in between.